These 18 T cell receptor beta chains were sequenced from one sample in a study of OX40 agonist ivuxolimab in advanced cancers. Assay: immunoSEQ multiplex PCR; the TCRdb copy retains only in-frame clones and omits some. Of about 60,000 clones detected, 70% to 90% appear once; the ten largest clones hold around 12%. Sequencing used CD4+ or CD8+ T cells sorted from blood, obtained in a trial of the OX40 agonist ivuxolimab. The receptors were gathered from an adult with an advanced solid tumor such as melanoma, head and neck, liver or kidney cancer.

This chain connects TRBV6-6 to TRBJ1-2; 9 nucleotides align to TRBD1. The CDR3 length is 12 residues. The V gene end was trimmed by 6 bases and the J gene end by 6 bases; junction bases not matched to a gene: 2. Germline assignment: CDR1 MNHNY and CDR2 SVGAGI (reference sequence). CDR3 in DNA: TGTGCCAGCAGAGGGACAGGGAATGGCTACACCTTC. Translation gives CASRGTGNGYTF.

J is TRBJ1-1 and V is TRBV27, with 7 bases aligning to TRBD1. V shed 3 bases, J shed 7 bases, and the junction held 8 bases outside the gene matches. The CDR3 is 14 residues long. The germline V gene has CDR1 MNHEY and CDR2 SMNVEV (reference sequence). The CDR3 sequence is CASSLAGGTNEAFF. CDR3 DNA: TGTGCCAGCAGTTTGGCAGGGGGAACGAATGAAGCTTTCTTT.

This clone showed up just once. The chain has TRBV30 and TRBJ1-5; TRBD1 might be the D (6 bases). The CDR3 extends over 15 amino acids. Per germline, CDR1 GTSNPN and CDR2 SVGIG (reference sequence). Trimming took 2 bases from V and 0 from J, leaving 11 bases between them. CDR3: CAWSSGAYSNQPQHF. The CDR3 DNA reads TGTGCCTGGAGTTCAGGGGCTTATAGCAATCAGCCCCAGCATTTT.

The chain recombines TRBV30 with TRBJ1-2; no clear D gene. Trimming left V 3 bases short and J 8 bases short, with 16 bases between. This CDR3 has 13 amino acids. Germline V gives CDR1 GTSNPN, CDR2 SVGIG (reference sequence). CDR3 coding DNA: TGTGCCTGGAGCCAACTTCCTTCGAGGGGCTACACCTTC. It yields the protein CAWSQLPSRGYTF.

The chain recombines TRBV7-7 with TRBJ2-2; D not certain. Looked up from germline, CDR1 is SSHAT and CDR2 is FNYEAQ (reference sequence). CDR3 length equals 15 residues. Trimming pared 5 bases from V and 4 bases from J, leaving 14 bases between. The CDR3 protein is CASSLTPSRTGELFF. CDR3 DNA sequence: TGTGCCAGCAGCCTCACCCCTAGTCGCACCGGGGAGCTGTTTTTT.

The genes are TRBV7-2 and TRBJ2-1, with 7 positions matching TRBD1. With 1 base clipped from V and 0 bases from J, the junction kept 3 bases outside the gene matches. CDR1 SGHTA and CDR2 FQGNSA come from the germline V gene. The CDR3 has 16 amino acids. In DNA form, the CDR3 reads TGTGCCAGCAGCTTAGGGTGGGACAGCTCCTACAATGAGCAGTTCTTC. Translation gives CASSLGWDSSYNEQFF.

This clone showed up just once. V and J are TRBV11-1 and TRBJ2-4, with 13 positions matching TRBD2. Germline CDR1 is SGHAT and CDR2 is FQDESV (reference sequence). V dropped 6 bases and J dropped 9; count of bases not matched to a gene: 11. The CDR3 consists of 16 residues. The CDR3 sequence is CASSPTSGRARGIQYF. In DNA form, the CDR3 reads TGTGCCAGCAGTCCTACTAGCGGGAGGGCCAGGGGCATTCAGTACTTC.

CDR3 loop: CASSPDLSGRGVTEAFF. The CDR3 DNA sequence: TGCGCCAGCAGCCCCGATCTCTCCGGCAGGGGGGTGACTGAAGCTTTCTTT. The chain combines TRBV5-1 with TRBJ1-1; 7 positions agree with TRBD1. CDR3 length: 17 residues. V dropped 4 bases and J dropped 5; count of bases not matched to a gene: 17. Germline CDR1 reads SGHRS; CDR2 reads YFSETQ.

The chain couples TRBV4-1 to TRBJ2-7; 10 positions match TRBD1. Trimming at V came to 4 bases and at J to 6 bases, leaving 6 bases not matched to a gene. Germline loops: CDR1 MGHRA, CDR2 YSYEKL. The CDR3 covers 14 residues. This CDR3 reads CASSLGTGVGEQYF. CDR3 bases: TGCGCCAGCAGCCTCGGGACAGGGGTGGGCGAGCAGTACTTC.

Here the CDR3 DNA reads TGCGCCAGCAGCCGGGGGCAAAATAATTCACCCCTCCACTTT. This encodes CASSRGQNNSPLHF. The chain links TRBV5-1 to TRBJ1-6, with a tentative D call TRBD1 (6 bases). Trimming left V 4 bases short and J 5 bases short, with 10 bases between. CDR1 and CDR2 (germline): SGHRS, YFSETQ. The CDR3 loop spans 14 amino acids.

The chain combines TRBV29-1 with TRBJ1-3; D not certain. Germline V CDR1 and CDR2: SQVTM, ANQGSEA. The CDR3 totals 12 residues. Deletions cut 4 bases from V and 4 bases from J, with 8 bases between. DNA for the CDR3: TGCAGCGTTGGTGGTTCCGGAAACACCATATATTTT. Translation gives CSVGGSGNTIYF. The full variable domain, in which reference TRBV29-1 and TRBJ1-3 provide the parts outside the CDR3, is SAVISQKPSRDICQRGTSLTIQCQVDSQVTMMFWYRQQPGQSLTLIATANQGSEATYESGFVIDKFPISRPNLTFSTLTVSNMSPEDSSIYLCSVGGSGNTIYFGEGSWLTVV.

The CDR3 protein is CASSLALGGFF. The DNA of the CDR3 is TGTGCCAGCAGCTTAGCCCTGGGAGGGTTCTTC. The chain links TRBV7-9 to TRBJ2-1, with a weak D call TRBD2 (6 bases). The germline V gene has CDR1 SEHNR and CDR2 FQNEAQ (reference sequence). CDR3 size: 11 residues. Trimming pared 0 bases from V and 15 bases from J, leaving 9 bases between.

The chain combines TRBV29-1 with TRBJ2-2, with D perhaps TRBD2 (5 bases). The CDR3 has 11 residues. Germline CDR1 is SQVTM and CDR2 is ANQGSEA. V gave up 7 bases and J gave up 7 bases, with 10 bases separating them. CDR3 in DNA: TGCAGCGGGGAGATCGGCGGGGAGCTGTTTTTT. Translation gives CSGEIGGELFF.

CDR3 DNA sequence: TGTGCCAGTAGTATCAAACTCCAGGGGAGGGGAACTGAAGCTTTCTTT. Amino acids: CASSIKLQGRGTEAFF. V and J are TRBV19 and TRBJ1-1, with a tentative D call TRBD1 (6 bases). The CDR3 consists of 16 residues. V shed 3 bases and J shed 5 bases, with 19 bases lying between them. Germline V CDR1 and CDR2: LNHDA, SQIVND (reference sequence).

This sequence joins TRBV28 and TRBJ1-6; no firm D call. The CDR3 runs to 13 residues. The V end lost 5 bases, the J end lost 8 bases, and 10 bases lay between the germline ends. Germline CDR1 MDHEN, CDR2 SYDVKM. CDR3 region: CASSRIPDSPLHF. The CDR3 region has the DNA TGTGCCAGCAGTCGTATCCCGGATTCACCCCTCCACTTT.

CDR3 DNA sequence: TGTGCCAGCAGCTTAACCGAACTTCAGTTCTTC. Translation: CASSLTELQFF. The V gene is TRBV7-9, the J gene TRBJ2-1; D not certain. The CDR3 covers 11 residues. With 2 bases removed from V and 13 bases from J, the gap between germline ends came to 9 bases. Germline V lookup: CDR1 SEHNR, CDR2 FQNEAQ (reference sequence). Full variable domain (rest looked up from reference TRBV7-9 and TRBJ2-1): DTGVSQNPRHKITKRGQNVTFRCDPISEHNRLYWYRQTLGQGPEFLTYFQNEAQLEKSRLLSDRFSAERPKGSFSTLEIQRTEQGDSAMYLCASSLTELQFFGPGTRLTVL.

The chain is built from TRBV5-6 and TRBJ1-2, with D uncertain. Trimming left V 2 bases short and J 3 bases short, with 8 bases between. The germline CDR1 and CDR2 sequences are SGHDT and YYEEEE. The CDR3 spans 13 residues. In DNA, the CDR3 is TGTGCCAGCAGCTTTGGGTCAGACTATGGCTACACCTTC. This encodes CASSFGSDYGYTF.

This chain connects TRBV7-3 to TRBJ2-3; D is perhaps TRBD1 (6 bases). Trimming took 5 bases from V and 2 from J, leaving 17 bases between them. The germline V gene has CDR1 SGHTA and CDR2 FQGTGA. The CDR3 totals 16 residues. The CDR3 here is CASSPGTIRTTDTQYF. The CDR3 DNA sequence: TGTGCCAGCAGCCCCGGGACAATCCGGACCACAGATACGCAGTATTTT.